These T cell receptor beta chains were read from a single sample in a study of T-cell memory formation after mild COVID-19. TCRdb reprocessed the 5' RACE reads with MiXCR, giving one entry per CDR3 protein. The table has under 650,000 distinct CDR3 sequences, over 15% seen once. The sample comprised PBMCs or a T cell subset sorted from them (not recorded which). The origin of the receptors is an adult woman who had mild COVID-19 (a few samples of this study predate the infection). Cell type and time point are not known. The CDR3 runs from the conserved cysteine through the conserved F or W.

TRBV29-1	TRBJ2-2	CSVVKGTGELFF
TRBV12-3/TRBV12-4	TRBJ1-1	CASSLSGTWTFF
TRBV6-5	TRBJ2-5	CASSLSVEGTQYF
TRBV15	TRBJ2-1	CATSSPAGGTYNEQFF
TRBV4-2	TRBJ2-7	CASSQVPGSSGKYEQYF
TRBV5-1	TRBJ1-1	CASSRAVLGTEAFF
TRBV5-1	TRBJ2-3	CASSFGGPPRTDTQYF
TRBV6-5	TRBJ2-7	CASSRSRGSYEQYF
TRBV4-1	TRBJ2-1	CASSQEIRVANEQFF
TRBV7-6	TRBJ2-3	CASSRAGAVTDTQYF
TRBV2	TRBJ2-5	CASSEEGPETQYF
TRBV7-9	TRBJ2-1	CASSGKQGKEQFF
TRBV9	TRBJ2-7	CASSAGLADYEQYF
TRBV29-1	TRBJ2-1	CSVEEYEQFF
TRBV20-1	TRBJ1-2	CSTSRAGSYGYTF
TRBV2	TRBJ2-7	CAGSGISYEQYF
TRBV5-1	TRBJ1-1	CASSSDVNTEAFF
TRBV23-1	TRBJ2-1	CASNTPGKDNEQFF
TRBV6-5	TRBJ1-2	CASSRTGSMRGGYTF
TRBV12-3/TRBV12-4	TRBJ2-3	CASSLAGSGPSTDTQYF
TRBV19	TRBJ1-5	CASSIGGFNQPQHF
TRBV6-1	TRBJ1-1	CATEDRGKVNTEAFF
TRBV6-1	TRBJ2-1	CASSVTGRNEQFF
TRBV7-6	TRBJ2-2	CASSRERDTGELFF
TRBV7-6	TRBJ2-7	CASSYQGSREQYF
TRBV29-1	TRBJ2-1	CSCRWGYNEQFF
TRBV12-3/TRBV12-4	TRBJ1-3	CASSFPGETIYF
TRBV18	TRBJ2-7	CASSPNSPFTSYEQYF
TRBV5-1	TRBJ1-6	CASSLEGRRNSPLHF
TRBV5-1	TRBJ1-1	CASSFGGAGNTEAFF
TRBV7-2	TRBJ1-5	CASSLKGKGQPQHF
TRBV12-3/TRBV12-4	TRBJ1-2	CASSVGMNYGYTF
TRBV20-1	TRBJ1-1	CSAEVPGESEAFF
TRBV6-6	TRBJ2-7	CASAGTSIYEQYF
TRBV6-5	TRBJ1-1	CASSYGQNLNTEAFF
TRBV5-1	TRBJ2-7	CASSGQDARDRRSYEQYF
TRBV4-1	TRBJ2-3	CASSRGLESTDTQYF
TRBV12-3/TRBV12-4	TRBJ2-5	CASSPPGTTETQYF
TRBV5-1	TRBJ1-5	CASSLALGNQPQHF
TRBV28	TRBJ2-1	CASSRKGLANREQFF
TRBV9	TRBJ2-7	CASSGLEDRVEQYF
TRBV7-9	TRBJ2-1	CASSPLAGRSNEQFF
TRBV7-6	TRBJ2-5	CASSLGLAGVVETQYF
TRBV20-1	TRBJ1-1	CSARVRGGRVRNTEAFF
TRBV19	TRBJ2-1	CASRSGGLNEQFF